This entry features one T cell receptor (beta chain) sequence. Its specificity is unknown. This entry comes from a study of CD8+ T cells in alopecia areata. Study-wide background: After 6 to 18 months of tofacitinib, follow-up continued 6 months off drug. Affected scalp percentage gauged treated patients' severity.

TCR sequencing used cDNA made by reverse transcription of extracted RNA. This table comes from immunoSEQ multiplex PCR, and its TCRdb copy is limited to in-frame clones, with some not included. The sample lists about 290,000 clones; more than 45% were seen once. Treatment indicated: oral pan-JAK inhibitor, 5-10 mg twice daily. V lost 2 bases to trimming and J lost 3 bases, with 7 bases between them. The CDR3 runs to 13 residues. Germline CDR1 reads ENHRY; CDR2 reads SYGVKD. General study points: Lesional scalp displayed greater clonality than normal scalp, most notably in alopecia totalis/universalis.

Material: CD4+ T cells sorted from blood, obtained at week 24, from a patient treated with tofacitinib. The chain has TRBV10-3 and TRBJ1-2; a possible D gene is TRBD1 (5 bases). The source is a human donor with alopecia areata. In nucleotides, the CDR3 is TGTGCCATCAGTGAGGGGACTTACTATGGCTACACCTTC. The encoded protein is CAISEGTYYGYTF.